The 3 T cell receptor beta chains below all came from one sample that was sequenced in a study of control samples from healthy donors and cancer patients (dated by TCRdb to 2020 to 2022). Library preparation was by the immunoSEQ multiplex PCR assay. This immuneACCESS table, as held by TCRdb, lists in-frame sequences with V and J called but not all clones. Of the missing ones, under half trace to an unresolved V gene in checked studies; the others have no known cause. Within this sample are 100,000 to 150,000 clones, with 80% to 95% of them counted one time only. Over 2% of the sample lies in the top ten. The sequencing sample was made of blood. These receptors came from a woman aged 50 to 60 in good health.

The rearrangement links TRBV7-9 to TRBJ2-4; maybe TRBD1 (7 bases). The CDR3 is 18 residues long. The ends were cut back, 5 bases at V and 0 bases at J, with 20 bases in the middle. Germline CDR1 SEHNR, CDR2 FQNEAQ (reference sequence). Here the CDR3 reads CASSASRGQGGAKNIQYF. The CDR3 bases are TGTGCCAGCAGCGCCTCTCGGGGCCAGGGGGGAGCCAAAAACATTCAGTACTTC.

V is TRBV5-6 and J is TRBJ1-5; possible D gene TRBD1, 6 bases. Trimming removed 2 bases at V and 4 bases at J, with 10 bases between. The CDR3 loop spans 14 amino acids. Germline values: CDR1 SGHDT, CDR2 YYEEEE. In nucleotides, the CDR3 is TGTGCCAGCAGCTTTTCTACAGGGAATCAGCCCCAGCATTTT. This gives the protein CASSFSTGNQPQHF.

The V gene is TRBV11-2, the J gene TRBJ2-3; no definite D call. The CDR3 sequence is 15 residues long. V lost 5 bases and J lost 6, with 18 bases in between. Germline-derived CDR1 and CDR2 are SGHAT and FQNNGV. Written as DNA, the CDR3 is TGTGCCAGCAGCGCAGACTTGGCGGTCCGGGATACGCAGTATTTT. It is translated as CASSADLAVRDTQYF.